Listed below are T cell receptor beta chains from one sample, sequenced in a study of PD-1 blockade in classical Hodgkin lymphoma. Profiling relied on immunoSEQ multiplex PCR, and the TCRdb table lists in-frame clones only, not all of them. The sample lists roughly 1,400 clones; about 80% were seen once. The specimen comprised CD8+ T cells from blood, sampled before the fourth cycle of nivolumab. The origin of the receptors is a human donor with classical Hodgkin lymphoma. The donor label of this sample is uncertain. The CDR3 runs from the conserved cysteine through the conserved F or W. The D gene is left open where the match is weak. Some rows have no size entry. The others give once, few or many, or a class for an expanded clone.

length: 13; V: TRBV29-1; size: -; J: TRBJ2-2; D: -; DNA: TGCAGCGTTGACCTAGAGAACACCGGGGAGCTGTTTTTT; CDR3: CSVDLENTGELFF
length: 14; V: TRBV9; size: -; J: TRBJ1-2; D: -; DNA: TGTGCCAGCAGCGTAGACAGCGAAAACTATGGCTACACCTTC; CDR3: CASSVDSENYGYTF
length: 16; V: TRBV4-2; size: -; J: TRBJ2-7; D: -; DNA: TGTGCCAGCAGCCAAGGTCCTGGCGATAGCTCCTACGAGCAGTACTTC; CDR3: CASSQGPGDSSYEQYF
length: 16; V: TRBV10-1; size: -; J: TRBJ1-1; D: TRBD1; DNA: TGCGCCAGCAGTGAGGGACCGGGACAGGGGAACACTGAAGCTTTCTTT; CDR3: CASSEGPGQGNTEAFF
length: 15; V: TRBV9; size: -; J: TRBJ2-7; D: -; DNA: TGTGCCAGCAGCGTAGATTCCTACGCGGGCTACGAGCAGTACTTC; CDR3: CASSVDSYAGYEQYF
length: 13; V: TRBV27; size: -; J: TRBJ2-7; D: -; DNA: TGTGCCAGCAGTTTACAGGGTTTCTACGAGCAGTACTTC; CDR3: CASSLQGFYEQYF
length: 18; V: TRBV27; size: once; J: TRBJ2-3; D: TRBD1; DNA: TGTGCCAGCAGTATCACCGGGACAGGGGGTCCTAGCACAGATACGCAGTATTTT; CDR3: CASSITGTGGPSTDTQYF
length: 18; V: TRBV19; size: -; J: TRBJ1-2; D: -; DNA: TGTGCCAGTAGTATAGACCCGGGACCCCTCACGGCTAACTATGGCTACACCTTC; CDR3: CASSIDPGPLTANYGYTF
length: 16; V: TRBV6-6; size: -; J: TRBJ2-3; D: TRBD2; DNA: TGTGCCAGCACTCGACGGCGGGAGGGCCGGACAGATACGCAGTATTTT; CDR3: CASTRRREGRTDTQYF
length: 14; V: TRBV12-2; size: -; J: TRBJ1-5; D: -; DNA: TGTGCAAGTCGCGCACACAGGGGCGGTCAGCCCCAGCATTTT; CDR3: CASRAHRGGQPQHF
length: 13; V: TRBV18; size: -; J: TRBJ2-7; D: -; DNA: TGTGCCAGCTCACTAGCGCCCACCTACGAGCAGTACTTC; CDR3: CASSLAPTYEQYF
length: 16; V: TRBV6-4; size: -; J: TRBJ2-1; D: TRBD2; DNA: TGTGCCAGCAGTGACTCAGCAGCGGGAGATTGGAATGAGCAGTTCTTC; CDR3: CASSDSAAGDWNEQFF
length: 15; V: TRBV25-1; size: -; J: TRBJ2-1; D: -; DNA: TGTGCCAGCAGTGGGACAGTTTACTCCTACAATGAGCAGTTCTTC; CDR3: CASSGTVYSYNEQFF
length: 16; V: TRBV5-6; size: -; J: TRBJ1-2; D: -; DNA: TGTGCCAGCAGCTTGGCCGTAGCAGGGTTGGTATATGGCTACACCTTC; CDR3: CASSLAVAGLVYGYTF
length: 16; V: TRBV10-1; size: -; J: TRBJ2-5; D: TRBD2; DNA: TGCGCCAGCAGTGAGTTTAGACTAGCGGGTCTTGAGACCCAGTACTTC; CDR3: CASSEFRLAGLETQYF